This TCR beta chain was found in a study of CD8 T cells in Susac syndrome. CDR3 length equals 13 residues. CDR1 and CDR2 (germline): MNHEY, SVGAGI. The V end was cut by 4 bases, the J end by 9 bases, with 13 bases between. An input of about 0.45 to 1 ug of RNA was subjected to reverse transcription using random hexamers. TCRdb re-called the immunoSEQ multiplex PCR reads with MiXCR, one entry per CDR3 protein. The data show approximately 260,000 distinct CDR3 sequences, almost 97% seen once. The origin of this receptor is a human donor with Susac syndrome. The chain carries TRBV6-5 and TRBJ1-5; no firm D call. Source material: CD4+ T cells from PBMCs. CDR3 in amino acids: CASSLEAGRPQHF. The CDR3 region has the DNA TGTGCCAGCAGTTTGGAGGCCGGGAGGCCCCAGCATTTT.